A single sample gave rise to the 3 T cell receptor beta chains below, sequenced in a study of cytomegalovirus exposure and HLA in healthy donors (dated by TCRdb to the late 2010s). The library was made by the immunoSEQ multiplex PCR assay. For the multiplex PCR, a mixture combining 60 forward primers for TCR Vbeta segments and 13 reverse primers for TCR Jbeta segments was used. TCRdb took this table from immuneACCESS and kept in-frame rearrangements with V and J called. Such tables lack part of the clones; where checked against another copy, unresolved V genes explain under half of the gap, and the rest is unexplained. The sample yields some 110,000 clones; about 60% were counted once. Roughly 2% of the sample rests with the top ten. Sequencing input: PBMCs. The receptors shown here come from a woman between 25 and 40 years old in good health and CMV-seronegative.

The gene calls are TRBV6-5 and TRBJ2-1; 12 nucleotides agree with TRBD2. Germline V gene sequence: CDR1 MNHEY, CDR2 SVGAGI. V trimming: 2 bases; J trimming: 8 bases; junction bases outside the gene matches: 4. The length of the CDR3 is 15 residues. The CDR3 sequence is CASSYPSGRAHEQFF. The CDR3 DNA sequence: TGTGCCAGCAGTTACCCTAGCGGGAGGGCGCATGAGCAGTTCTTC.

The table lists this clone with a few counts. The chain carries TRBV15 and TRBJ2-7; D perhaps matches TRBD1 (7 bases). Looked up from germline, CDR1 is LNHNV and CDR2 is YYDKDF (reference sequence). This CDR3 has 15 amino acids. Trimming removed 1 base from V and 2 bases from J, with 12 bases in between. CDR3 in DNA: TGTGCCACCAGCAGAGGGCGGGACAGAGCCTACGAGCAGTACTTC. Amino acids: CATSRGRDRAYEQYF. Full variable domain (remainder filled in from reference TRBV15 and TRBJ2-7): DAMVIQNPRYQVTQFGKPVTLSCSQTLNHNVMYWYQQKSSQAPKLLFHYYDKDFNNEADTPDNFQSRRPNTSFCFLDIRSPGLGDTAMYLCATSRGRDRAYEQYFGPGTRLTVT.

The rearrangement joins TRBV7-6 to TRBJ1-3, with TRBD2 matching 7 bases. The J call may not be correct, given that the DNA end is closer to TRBJ2-2. The CDR3 loop spans 16 amino acids. The germline V gene has CDR1 SGHVS and CDR2 FNYEAQ. DNA of the CDR3: TGTGCCAGCAGCTTAGCGGCTAGCGGGAACACCGGGGAGCTGTTTTTT. Amino acid sequence: CASSLAASGNTGELFF.